A selection of T cell receptor beta chains follows, all from one sample in a study of blood T cells in healthy people across ages. Via MiXCR, TCRdb re-called the 5' RACE reads, giving one row per CDR3 protein. The sample gives some 940,000 distinct CDR3 sequences, almost 30% of which show up once; about a tenth is in the top ten. The sample was also linked to a second study, of T cells of mothers and their children.

The specimen sequenced was blood. The receptors here all came from a woman between 35 and 50 years old in good health. Both conserved end residues are part of each CDR3. D genes are given only for firm matches. A clone size is listed for some rows: how often the clone was seen (once, few, many), or a class if it is expanded.

d_gene	j_gene	v_gene	abundance	len	CDR3nt	CDR3aa
TRBD1	TRBJ2-1	TRBV7-7	few	13	TGTGCTAGCAGCCGGGACAGTGACAATGAGCAGTTCTTC	CASSRDSDNEQFF
-	TRBJ2-5	TRBV4-2	-	17	TGTGCCAGCAGCCTCCGCGGAGGGCCACTAGGCCAAGAGACCCAGTACTTC	CASSLRGGPLGQETQYF
TRBD1	TRBJ1-4	TRBV5-1	few	16	TGCGCCAGCAGCCCATACGGACAGGGACAGAGGGAAAAACTGTTTTTT	CASSPYGQGQREKLFF
-	TRBJ2-7	TRBV20-1	-	14	TGCAGTGCTAGCGGGGAAGGTTACTCCTACGAGCAGTACTTC	CSASGEGYSYEQYF
-	TRBJ2-1	TRBV24-1	-	12	TGTGCCACCAGCGACAAGATGCATGAGCAGTTCTTC	CATSDKMHEQFF
-	TRBJ2-5	TRBV7-2	-	14	TGTGCCAGCAGCTTAGCGGTTTATGGGGGAGAGCAGTACTTC	CASSLAVYGGEQYF
-	TRBJ2-3	TRBV7-2	-	13	TGTGCCAGCAGCTCCGACAGGACAGATACGCAGTATTTT	CASSSDRTDTQYF
-	TRBJ2-3	TRBV5-1	-	15	TGCGCCAGCAGCCTCCCAGACACGAGCACAGATACGCAGTATTTT	CASSLPDTSTDTQYF
-	TRBJ1-2	TRBV12-3/TRBV12-4	-	14	TGTGCCAGCAGTTTAGCGCCTAACGCCTATGGCTACACCTTC	CASSLAPNAYGYTF
TRBD2	TRBJ2-3	TRBV27	-	17	TGTGCCAGCAGTTTGGGCCCGCGGGGGGCTAGCACAGATACGCAGTATTTT	CASSLGPRGASTDTQYF
TRBD1	TRBJ1-2	TRBV20-1	once	13	TGCAGTGCTAGCCGGGACAGGGATAATGGCTACACCTTC	CSASRDRDNGYTF
-	TRBJ2-6	TRBV28	few	18	TGTGCCAGCAGTTTAGGGGTCAGTTCCAACTCTGGGGCCAACGTCCTGACTTTC	CASSLGVSSNSGANVLTF
-	TRBJ2-1	TRBV3-1	once	16	TGTGCCAGCAGCCCCGGGGGTAGGGGGCTTTACAATAAGCAGTTCTTC	CASSPGGRGLYNKQFF
-	TRBJ2-1	TRBV20-1	-	16	TGCAGTGCTAGAGAACCAGATTCACTCTCCTACAATGAGCAGTTCTTC	CSAREPDSLSYNEQFF
TRBD2	TRBJ2-7	TRBV5-1	-	16	TGCGCCAGCAGTCTTGATACCACTAGCGTCTTGAACGAGCAGTACTTC	CASSLDTTSVLNEQYF
-	TRBJ2-7	TRBV12-3/TRBV12-4	many	15	TGTGCCAGCAGCCGACAGGACCTGAGCTCCTACGAGCAGTACTTC	CASSRQDLSSYEQYF
-	TRBJ2-5	TRBV7-7	-	14	TGTACTAGCAGCTCCGGGACCCCTAAAGAGACCCAGTACTTC	CTSSSGTPKETQYF
-	TRBJ2-7	TRBV28	many	13	TGTGCCAGCAGTAGGGGTCCCCTCTACGAGCAGTACTTC	CASSRGPLYEQYF
-	TRBJ2-5	TRBV10-3	few	13	TGTGCCCACAACCGGGACACTGGAGAGACCCAGTACTTC	CAHNRDTGETQYF
TRBD1	TRBJ2-1	TRBV12-3/TRBV12-4	many	15	TGTGCCAGCACCCGAGGGACAGGGGGGAAGAATGAGCAGTTCTTC	CASTRGTGGKNEQFF
TRBD2	TRBJ2-3	TRBV7-3	once	15	TGTGCCAGCAGCTTGACTAGCGGATTATCAGATACGCAGTATTTT	CASSLTSGLSDTQYF
TRBD2	TRBJ2-3	TRBV5-1	-	16	TGCGCCAGCGACCCGGGGAGCGGGGGGTCCCCAGATACGCAGTATTTT	CASDPGSGGSPDTQYF
TRBD1	TRBJ1-1	TRBV7-9	few	16	TGTACCAGCAGCCCCCGTAGGGGGCATTTGAACACTGAAGCTTTCTTT	CTSSPRRGHLNTEAFF
-	TRBJ1-5	TRBV28	many	12	TGTGCCAGCAGGATAGGCAATCAGCCCCAGCATTTT	CASRIGNQPQHF
-	TRBJ1-6	TRBV14	once	15	TGTGCCAGCAGGGCCACGGAGCTCTATAATTCACCCCTCCACTTT	CASRATELYNSPLHF
TRBD1	TRBJ2-1	TRBV10-3	-	14	TGTGCCATCAGTGAGTCCAGACAGGGGAATGAGCAGTTCTTC	CAISESRQGNEQFF
-	TRBJ1-2	TRBV5-5	few	17	TGTGCCAGCAGCTTGGCCAGTGATTCGTTGGGGAGAGGTGGCTACACCTTC	CASSLASDSLGRGGYTF
-	TRBJ2-7	TRBV7-9	few	17	TGTGCCAGCAGCTCATCCCAGGTTACCCTCGGGTCCTACGAGCAGTACTTC	CASSSSQVTLGSYEQYF
TRBD2	TRBJ2-7	TRBV20-1	-	15	TGCAGTGCTAGAGAGGGGCGGGGGAGCTCCTACGAGCAGTACTTC	CSAREGRGSSYEQYF
-	TRBJ2-1	TRBV6-2/TRBV6-3	-	12	TGTGCCAGCAGTTACCCGGGCCGGGAGCAGTTCTTC	CASSYPGREQFF
-	TRBJ1-5	TRBV6-4	-	14	TGTGCCGGCAGTGGCGAGGGGAGGGCTCAGCCCCAGCATTTT	CAGSGEGRAQPQHF
TRBD2	TRBJ2-5	TRBV6-1	-	14	TGTGCCAGCGCGGGGGGGCCAGGCTCAGAGACCCAGTACTTC	CASAGGPGSETQYF
-	TRBJ2-3	TRBV7-9	few	15	TGTGCCAGCAGCTTAGTCGTGGGGACCACAGATACGCAGTATTTT	CASSLVVGTTDTQYF
TRBD2	TRBJ2-1	TRBV19	-	17	TGTGCCAGTAGTATAGCTAGGACTAGCGGGGATACCAATGAGCAGTTCTTC	CASSIARTSGDTNEQFF
TRBD2	TRBJ2-5	TRBV5-1	-	15	TGCGCCAGCAGCCTATTCCGGACGGGAGGGGAGACCCAGTACTTC	CASSLFRTGGETQYF
-	TRBJ2-1	TRBV7-2	few	14	TGTGCCAGCAGTCCAGTGGGGGGAAGCAATGAGCAGTTCTTC	CASSPVGGSNEQFF
-	TRBJ2-5	TRBV3-1	-	11	TGTGCCAGCAGCCAAGGCGAGGAGCAGTACTTC	CASSQGEEQYF
-	TRBJ1-1	TRBV6-6	-	12	TGTGCCAGCAGTGGGTTTAGGACGGAAGCTTTCTTT	CASSGFRTEAFF
-	TRBJ2-1	TRBV20-1	-	14	TGCAGTGCGGGGTTTGGTGGAGTGTGGGATGAGCAGTTCTTC	CSAGFGGVWDEQFF
-	TRBJ1-1	TRBV18	-	15	TGTGCCAGCTCCCCTCCGTTAGGAGCGGCCACTGAAGCTTTCTTT	CASSPPLGAATEAFF
-	TRBJ1-2	TRBV7-2	few	14	TGTGCCAGCAGCCCCCGCGGGGGCGGGCATGGCTACACCTTC	CASSPRGGGHGYTF
-	TRBJ2-7	TRBV7-9	many	15	TGTGCCAGCAGCTCTAGTCAGGTGAGCTCCTACGAGCAGTACTTC	CASSSSQVSSYEQYF
-	TRBJ1-2	TRBV2	many	14	TGTGCCAGCAGTGAAGAGGGCAGGGCGGATGGCTACACCTTC	CASSEEGRADGYTF
TRBD1	TRBJ1-6	TRBV7-9	many	14	TGTGCCAGTTCCCTGGACAGGGGAAATTCACCCCTCCACTTT	CASSLDRGNSPLHF
TRBD1	TRBJ1-2	TRBV18	many	14	TGTGCCAGCTCACTTACAGGGGATCGGTATGGCTACACCTTC	CASSLTGDRYGYTF
-	TRBJ2-7	TRBV7-9	few	13	TGTGCCAGCAGCAACGACAGTGCCTACGAGCAGTACTTC	CASSNDSAYEQYF
-	TRBJ2-5	TRBV2	many	13	TGTGCCAGCAGTGTTGTTGGGGAAGAGACCCAGTACTTC	CASSVVGEETQYF
TRBD1	TRBJ1-2	TRBV12-3/TRBV12-4	-	13	TGTGCCAGCACCCTCAGGGGGTACCCTGGCTACACCTTC	CASTLRGYPGYTF
-	TRBJ1-5	TRBV15	-	15	TGTGCCACCAGCAGAGATCGGATGGTAGGTCAGCCCCAGCATTTT	CATSRDRMVGQPQHF
TRBD2	TRBJ2-7	TRBV4-2	-	16	TGTGCCAGCAGCCAAGAGGGGGGGATCCCTACCTACGAGCAGTACTTC	CASSQEGGIPTYEQYF
-	TRBJ1-3	TRBV12-3/TRBV12-4	few	15	TGTGCCAGCAGCAACACGGGTGGCTCTGGAAACACCATATATTTT	CASSNTGGSGNTIYF